This TCR beta chain was sequenced for a study of blood T cell repertoires in COVID-19. Study context: Material from acute and convalescent COVID-19 was sourced from the United States, Italy and Spain. Nucleic acid was either cDNA or gDNA, and it came from T cells, B-cell-depleted T cells, or PBMCs.

This clone was recorded a few times. In the original processing: Estimates of nucleated cell counts were drawn from the amplification of reference gene primers. Sequencing was performed with immunoSEQ multiplex PCR; in TCRdb, only in-frame clones are kept and a portion is missing. From that table come the V and J calls and clone size; the DNA was used to work out D and trimming. The table records about 190,000 clones, over 70% of them present only once. V gave up 5 bases and J gave up 0 bases, with 10 bases separating them. There are 15 residues in the CDR3. Germline V gives CDR1 SGHTA, CDR2 FQGTGA. The sequence derives from a man in his sixties with acute or convalescent COVID-19. Sequencing was carried out using peripheral blood. The chain carries TRBV7-3 and TRBJ2-2; D perhaps matches TRBD2 (6 bases). CDR3 sequence reads: CASSPGTANTGELFF. The CDR3 DNA follows: TGTGCCAGCAGCCCCGGGACTGCGAACACCGGGGAGCTGTTTTTT.